What follows are 30 T cell receptor beta chains derived from one specimen sequenced in a study of human T cells and chemical hapten exposure. Unfractionated whole blood was the source from which total RNA was extracted. TCRdb independently ran MiXCR on the 5' RACE reads; one entry per CDR3 protein. The sample consists of roughly 120,000 distinct CDR3 sequences, more than 15% of them appearing once. The receptors were gathered from a human donor in good health.

This clonotype was detected only a few times. This chain uses TRBV7-2 with TRBJ1-2; D might be TRBD1 (6 bases). The V gene's germline CDR1 is SGHTA and CDR2 FQGNSA. Trimming left V 4 bases short and J 4 bases short, with 13 bases between. This CDR3 contains 14 residues. The CDR3 reads CASSSQGGPYGYTF. The CDR3 nucleotides are TGTGCCAGCAGCTCACAGGGAGGGCCCTATGGCTACACCTTC.

There are a few counts of this clonotype. This chain connects TRBV5-5 to TRBJ2-3, with D uncertain. Germline CDR1 reads SGHKS; CDR2 reads YYEKEE (reference sequence). The ends were cut back, 4 bases at V and 2 bases at J, with 11 bases in the middle. This CDR3 has 14 residues. The CDR3 protein is CASSTRAVTDTQYF. The CDR3 coding sequence is TGTGCCAGCAGCACCCGGGCCGTCACAGATACGCAGTATTTT.

The CDR3 loop is CASSPIIADYEQYF. CDR3 DNA sequence: TGTGCCAGCAGTCCTATTATAGCGGACTACGAGCAGTACTTC. J is TRBJ2-7 and V is TRBV6-5, with D possibly being TRBD2 (6 bases). The CDR3 length is 14 residues. Per the germline V gene, CDR1 is MNHEY and CDR2 is SVGAGI. The V and J ends lost 5 bases and 3 bases respectively, with 14 bases between them.

The chain combines TRBV29-1 with TRBJ1-1; the D gene is possibly TRBD1 (5 bases). Germline CDR1 is SQVTM and CDR2 is ANQGSEA. The V end lost 0 bases, the J end lost 10 bases, and 12 bases lay between the germline ends. The CDR3 sequence is 12 residues long. CDR3 DNA: TGCAGCGTTGAAGATCCCAGCGGGGGAGCTTTCTTT. It encodes CSVEDPSGGAFF.

The chain employs TRBV5-1 and TRBJ1-3; D might be TRBD1 (6 bases). The CDR3 runs 17 residues. Germline V gene lookup returns CDR1 SGHRS and CDR2 YFSETQ. Trimming removed 0 bases at V and 0 bases at J, with 13 bases between. The DNA of the CDR3 is TGCGCCAGCAGCTTGGGCACAGGGACGGGCTCTGGAAACACCATATATTTT. It codes for CASSLGTGTGSGNTIYF.

This clonotype was picked up a small number of times. V and J are TRBV5-1 and TRBJ2-1; 11 bases map to TRBD2. CDR3 length equals 16 residues. Trimming took 4 bases from V and 2 from J; bases not matched to a gene: 5. Germline assignment: CDR1 SGHRS and CDR2 YFSETQ. The CDR3 sequence is CASSVAGGGAYNEQFF. The CDR3 nucleotides are TGCGCCAGCAGCGTAGCGGGAGGGGGAGCCTACAATGAGCAGTTCTTC. The variable domain in full, with the rest retrieved from reference TRBV5-1 and TRBJ2-1, is KAGVTQTPRYLIKTRGQQVTLSCSPISGHRSVSWYQQTPGQGLQFLFEYFSETQRNKGNFPGRFSGRQFSNSRSEMNVSTLELGDSALYLCASSVAGGGAYNEQFFGPGTRLTVL.

This clonotype occurred a few times. The chain employs TRBV5-1 and TRBJ1-1, with D uncertain. Between the trimmed V and J ends, which lost 0 bases and 4 bases, there was a span of 7 bases. This CDR3 is built from 13 residues. The V gene's germline CDR1 is SGHRS and CDR2 YFSETQ. The CDR3 region is CASSLVLATEAFF. The CDR3 nucleotides are TGCGCCAGCAGCTTGGTTCTTGCCACTGAAGCTTTCTTT.

Only a few counts were recorded for this clonotype. The V and J genes are TRBV11-2 and TRBJ1-1; D unresolved. V lost 1 base to trimming and J lost 5 bases, with 14 bases between them. The CDR3 sequence is 15 residues long. Germline CDR1 SGHAT, CDR2 FQNNGV. The CDR3 bases are TGTGCCAGCAGCTTAGGGCGTGTCCCTGGGACTGAAGCTTTCTTT. Translated, it gives CASSLGRVPGTEAFF.

This rearrangement joins TRBV9 to TRBJ2-1; tentative D call: TRBD2 (6 bases). Germline loops: CDR1 SGDLS, CDR2 YYNGEE. There are 16 residues in the CDR3. Trimming removed 3 bases at V and 0 bases at J, with 13 bases between. CDR3 coding DNA: TGTGCCAGCAGCGAATTAGCGGTCACCTCCTACAATGAGCAGTTCTTC. This gives the protein CASSELAVTSYNEQFF.

The chain employs TRBV28 and TRBJ2-7; possibly TRBD2 for D (6 bases). The CDR3 extends over 13 amino acids. CDR1 MDHEN and CDR2 SYDVKM come from the germline V gene. The V and J ends lost 2 bases and 10 bases respectively, with 15 bases between them. This CDR3 reads CASSLRVGTVQYF. The CDR3 DNA follows: TGTGCCAGCAGTTTAAGGGTAGGGACTGTTCAGTACTTC.

The chain uses TRBV20-1 and TRBJ2-5; weak D call: TRBD1 (6 bases). The germline CDR1 and CDR2 sequences are DFQATT and SNEGSKA (reference sequence). V was clipped by 4 bases and J by 7 bases, with 25 bases between them. The CDR3 has 16 amino acids. As DNA, the CDR3 is TGCAGTGCTACCTCGGAACTCAGGGGAGTTTTGATGACCCAGTACTTC. It yields the protein CSATSELRGVLMTQYF.

V usage is TRBV20-1 and J usage is TRBJ2-1; 7 bases are a match to TRBD2. J gave up 3 bases and V 5 bases, and 10 bases lay outside the gene matches. Per germline, CDR1 DFQATT and CDR2 SNEGSKA (reference sequence). The CDR3 runs 15 residues. The CDR3 protein is CSAPPGTTDYNEQFF. CDR3 sequence (DNA): TGCAGTGCTCCTCCCGGGACTACTGACTACAATGAGCAGTTCTTC.

The chain recombines TRBV20-1 with TRBJ1-5; the D gene is possibly TRBD1 (5 bases). This CDR3 has 16 amino acids. Trimming stripped 0 bases from V and 4 bases from J, with 16 bases between. Germline V CDR1 and CDR2: DFQATT, SNEGSKA (reference sequence). The CDR3 loop is CSARDQGDSMNQPQHF. Written as DNA, the CDR3 is TGCAGTGCTAGAGATCAGGGAGACAGCATGAATCAGCCCCAGCATTTT.

The chain carries TRBV28 and TRBJ2-3, with TRBD1 as a possible D gene (6 bases). This CDR3 spans 13 amino acids. From germline, CDR1 is MDHEN and CDR2 SYDVKM. Trimming shortened V by 5 bases and J by 0 bases, and 6 bases separated the two germline ends. CDR3 residues: CASSGQSTDTQYF. The CDR3 DNA reads as TGTGCCAGCAGTGGACAGAGCACAGATACGCAGTATTTT.

In its sample, this clonotype was seen a few times. The chain combines TRBV11-2 with TRBJ1-2; D is possibly TRBD1 (6 bases). The CDR3 runs 15 residues. Trimming removed 1 base from V and 4 bases from J, with 13 bases in between. Germline-derived CDR1 and CDR2 are SGHAT and FQNNGV. CDR3 in DNA: TGTGCCAGCAGCTTAGTTTCAGGGGCCAGCTATGGCTACACCTTC. This translates into CASSLVSGASYGYTF.

This chain uses TRBV7-3 with TRBJ1-5; no clear D. Looked up from germline, CDR1 is SGHTA and CDR2 is FQGTGA. The CDR3 consists of 10 residues. The germline V and J ends were trimmed by 6 bases and 7 bases, with 4 bases remaining between them. CDR3 sequence (DNA): TGTGCCAGCAGTGTCCAGCCCCAGCATTTT. Translation: CASSVQPQHF. Full variable domain (rest looked up from reference TRBV7-3 and TRBJ1-5): GAGVSQTPSNKVTEKGKYVELRCDPISGHTALYWYRQSLGQGPEFLIYFQGTGAADDSGLPNDRFFAVRPEGSVSTLKIQRTERGDSAVYLCASSVQPQHFGDGTRLSIL.

This clonotype has just a few counts. This rearrangement joins TRBV5-1 to TRBJ2-1; 7 positions match TRBD1. Per germline, CDR1 SGHRS and CDR2 YFSETQ. This CDR3 comprises 11 residues. J lost 10 bases, V lost 5 bases, and 3 bases had no gene match. CDR3 DNA: TGCGCCAGCAGAGGGGGCGGAGAGCAGTTCTTC. This gives the protein CASRGGGEQFF. The complete variable domain, with remaining parts taken from reference TRBV5-1 and TRBJ2-1, reads KAGVTQTPRYLIKTRGQQVTLSCSPISGHRSVSWYQQTPGQGLQFLFEYFSETQRNKGNFPGRFSGRQFSNSRSEMNVSTLELGDSALYLCASRGGGEQFFGPGTRLTVL.

The chain recombines TRBV6-5 with TRBJ1-5, with D hard to call. The germline gives CDR1 MNHEY, CDR2 SVGAGI. This CDR3 comprises 13 residues. V was pared by 10 bases and J by 1 base, with 11 bases between. This CDR3 reads CATAPWSNQPQHF. DNA of the CDR3: TGTGCCACGGCCCCTTGGAGCAATCAGCCCCAGCATTTT.

CDR3 in amino acids: CASSSGGWAFF. The CDR3 region has the DNA TGTGCCAGCAGCTCAGGGGGCTGGGCTTTCTTT. The chain employs TRBV11-2 and TRBJ1-1, with 8 positions matching TRBD1. This CDR3 has 11 residues. The germline V gene has CDR1 SGHAT and CDR2 FQNNGV. Losses at the gene ends were 4 bases for V and 11 bases for J; bases not matched to a gene: 3.

In this sample, this clonotype turned up a few times. This chain links TRBV20-1 with TRBJ2-3; 8 bases align to TRBD1. The CDR3 is 16 residues long. V was clipped by 6 bases and J by 2 bases; unmatched bases: 13. From germline, CDR1 is DFQATT and CDR2 SNEGSKA (reference sequence). The CDR3 region is CSAPSPDRGTTDTQYF. CDR3 DNA: TGCAGTGCCCCCTCACCCGACAGGGGAACCACAGATACGCAGTATTTT.

This clonotype was picked up many times. The chain carries TRBV12-3 or TRBV12-4 and TRBJ1-1, with D unresolved. Trimming left V 10 bases short and J 0 bases short, with 9 bases between. This CDR3 contains 12 residues. CDR3 coding DNA: TGTGCCACCAACTACATGAACACTGAAGCTTTCTTT. As protein: CATNYMNTEAFF.

This clonotype was observed a few times. This sequence joins TRBV6-5 and TRBJ2-3; D unclear. This CDR3 is built from 15 residues. Germline V gene lookup returns CDR1 MNHEY and CDR2 SVGAGI. The V and J ends lost 2 bases and 0 bases respectively, with 9 bases between them. The CDR3 nucleotides read TGTGCCAGCAGTTACAGATCCGTTAGCACAGATACGCAGTATTTT. It is translated as CASSYRSVSTDTQYF.

The chain employs TRBV2 and TRBJ2-5; 14 positions agree with TRBD2. The CDR3 is 16 amino acids. Germline trimming cut 11 bases from V and 4 bases from J; bases unmatched to any gene: 12. The germline V gene has CDR1 SNHLY and CDR2 FYNNEI. Written as DNA, the CDR3 is TGTGCCGGACACGGGACTAGCGGGAGAGCCCCAGAGACCCAGTACTTC. Translation: CAGHGTSGRAPETQYF.

The chain joins TRBV12-3 or TRBV12-4 to TRBJ2-2, with D perhaps matching TRBD1 or TRBD2 (5 bases each). Trimming took off 6 bases at V and 4 bases at J, with 12 bases between the two ends. The CDR3 is made up of 14 amino acids. CDR3 residues: CASSTLGVTGELFF. CDR3 nucleotides: TGTGCCAGCAGCACCCTGGGGGTCACCGGGGAGCTGTTTTTT.

The chain is built from TRBV27 and TRBJ1-1, with 10 bases fitting TRBD1. V dropped 4 bases and J dropped 7; count of bases not matched to a gene: 3. The CDR3 loop spans 13 amino acids. The germline V gene encodes CDR1 MNHEY and CDR2 SMNVEV (reference sequence). The CDR3 reads CASSSWTGGEAFF. The CDR3 DNA reads as TGTGCCAGCAGTTCCTGGACAGGGGGTGAAGCTTTCTTT.

This chain uses TRBV2 with TRBJ2-2, with TRBD2 as a possible D gene (6 bases). Germline CDR1 and CDR2: SNHLY and FYNNEI. The CDR3 covers 18 residues. V lost 7 bases, J lost 0 bases, and 21 bases lay in between. The CDR3 region is CASKLRAGLLTNTGELFF. In nucleotides, the CDR3 is TGTGCCAGCAAGTTACGAGCGGGCCTCCTTACGAACACCGGGGAGCTGTTTTTT.

This clonotype was picked up a small number of times. This chain uses TRBV29-1 with TRBJ2-1; TRBD2 matches 12 bases. Trimming at V came to 3 bases and at J to 9 bases, leaving 12 bases not matched to a gene. The germline V gene has CDR1 SQVTM and CDR2 ANQGSEA. The CDR3 spans 16 residues. The CDR3 reads CSVELRTSGNFGEQFF. In nucleotides, the CDR3 is TGCAGCGTTGAGTTAAGGACTAGCGGGAATTTTGGTGAGCAGTTCTTC.

V usage is TRBV28 and J usage is TRBJ2-3, with TRBD2 matching over 13 bases. Trimming removed 8 bases from V and 5 bases from J; junction bases left unmatched: 4. This CDR3 spans 14 amino acids. CDR1 is MDHEN and CDR2 is SYDVKM in the germline V gene. CDR3 nucleotides: TGTGCCAGCCTAACTAGCGGGAGGGGAGATACGCAGTATTTT. This encodes CASLTSGRGDTQYF.

This clonotype was found many times. The gene calls are TRBV20-1 and TRBJ2-3, with D maybe TRBD2 (5 bases). This CDR3 contains 18 residues. Trimming pared 0 bases from V and 1 base from J, leaving 20 bases between. Germline V gives CDR1 DFQATT, CDR2 SNEGSKA (reference sequence). CDR3 region: CSARDGTSGYGGTDTQYF. Here the CDR3 DNA reads TGCAGTGCTAGAGACGGTACTTCGGGGTACGGGGGCACAGATACGCAGTATTTT.

The chain combines TRBV7-2 with TRBJ2-6, with D unclear. This CDR3 is built from 14 residues. CDR1 is SGHTA and CDR2 is FQGNSA in the germline V gene. V lost 6 bases to trimming and J lost 1 base, with 7 bases between them. This CDR3 is CASSLTSGANVLTF. In nucleotides, the CDR3 is TGTGCCAGCAGTTTAACGTCTGGGGCCAACGTCCTGACTTTC.